The present entry profiles one T cell receptor beta chain with its context. This entry comes from a study of long-term antiretroviral therapy in people with HIV. Run at survey level, the immunoSEQ assay was version v3.0. Profiling relied on immunoSEQ multiplex PCR, and the TCRdb table lists in-frame clones only, not all of them. The repertoire holds 25,000 to 35,000 clones, 65% to 80% seen once, with roughly 8.2% in the top ten. The sample consisted of unsorted PBMCs, taken 3.1 years after starting antiretroviral therapy. The sequence was obtained from a woman between 50 and 59 years old with HIV.

The CDR3 DNA sequence: TGTGCCAGCAGGCCATCGCAAGAGACCCAGTACTTC. Amino acids: CASRPSQETQYF. The rearrangement uses TRBV5-4 and TRBJ2-5; no reliable D call. The CDR3 spans 12 residues. Germline V gene sequence: CDR1 SGHNT, CDR2 YYREEE (reference sequence). Trimming removed 5 bases at V and 2 bases at J, with 7 bases between.